Listed below are T cell receptor beta chains from one sample, sequenced in a study of blood T cell repertoires in COVID-19. Only in-frame clones appear in the TCRdb table, and some are missing; sequencing was by immunoSEQ multiplex PCR. The table includes 95,000 to 150,000 clones, 78% detected once. The sample comprised peripheral blood. All receptors come from a man in his sixties or seventies with acute or convalescent COVID-19. The CDR3 runs from the conserved cysteine through the conserved F or W. The D gene is left open where the match is weak. Expanded clones get a size class; other rows say once, few or many, or leave the size out.

-	TRBV10-3	TRBJ2-2	-	CAISESTGGGLPGGELFF	TGTGCCATCAGTGAGTCGACTGGCGGGGGCCTCCCTGGCGGGGAGCTGTTTTTT
-	TRBV6-2/TRBV6-3	TRBJ2-3	-	CASSSRLNWSRRRTDTQYF	TGTGCCAGCAGCTCCAGATTGAACTGGTCTCGGAGGCGCACAGATACGCAGTATTTT
-	TRBV11-3	TRBJ1-2	-	CASSSGRYGYTF	TGTGCCAGCAGCTCAGGGAGGTATGGCTACACCTTC
-	TRBV28	TRBJ1-2	-	CASSFGGQANYGYTF	TGTGCCAGCAGTTTTGGGGGCCAAGCTAACTATGGCTACACCTTC
-	TRBV4-2	TRBJ2-3	once	CASSIRPGEVADTQYF	TGTGCCAGCAGCATTCGACCGGGGGAAGTAGCCGATACGCAGTATTTT
-	TRBV6-5	TRBJ2-3	-	CASSYTNPTPGQYSDF	TGTGCCAGCAGTTACACAAATCCCACCCCCGGACAGTATTCTGATTTT
-	TRBV2	TRBJ1-5	-	CASSEEVGGLKYQPQHF	TGTGCCAGCAGTGAAGAGGTTGGGGGCCTAAAATATCAGCCCCAGCATTTT
-	TRBV28	TRBJ1-1	-	CASNWGEYTEAFF	TGTGCCAGCAACTGGGGGGAATACACTGAAGCTTTCTTT
-	TRBV12-3/TRBV12-4	TRBJ1-1	-	CVSSLQGNTEAFF	TGTGTCAGCAGTTTGCAGGGTAACACTGAAGCTTTCTTT
TRBD1	TRBV14	TRBJ1-1	-	CASSPQAGTGKAFF	TGTGCCAGCAGCCCCCAAGCCGGGACAGGGAAAGCTTTCTTT
-	TRBV18	TRBJ2-2	-	CASSPRQAPNTGELFF	TGTGCCAGCTCACCAAGGCAGGCCCCGAACACCGGGGAGCTGTTTTTT
TRBD1	TRBV6-5	TRBJ2-7	-	CASGVGTGPAYEQYF	TGTGCCAGCGGGGTAGGGACAGGGCCGGCCTACGAGCAGTACTTC
TRBD1	TRBV5-1	TRBJ1-2	-	CASSLGGQPQNYGYTF	TGCGCCAGCAGCTTGGGGGGACAGCCCCAGAACTATGGCTACACCTTC
TRBD1	TRBV4-3	TRBJ1-1	-	CASSHRGQGMRDTEAFF	TGCGCCAGCAGCCACCGGGGACAGGGGATGAGGGACACTGAAGCTTTCTTT
-	TRBV27	TRBJ1-1	few	CASSLSIRNTEAFF	TGTGCCAGCAGTTTATCAATCAGGAACACTGAAGCTTTCTTT
TRBD1	TRBV7-9	TRBJ2-6	-	CASSLGQGLSGANVLTF	TGTGCCAGCAGCTTGGGACAGGGATTGTCTGGGGCCAACGTCCTGACTTTC
-	TRBV4-3	TRBJ2-2	once	CASSQDIRGLRTGELFF	TGCGCCAGCAGCCAAGATATCAGGGGCTTGCGCACCGGGGAGCTGTTTTTT
TRBD1	TRBV7-2	TRBJ1-5	-	CASSPRDRGGDQPQHF	TGTGCCAGCAGCCCTCGTGACAGGGGTGGGGATCAGCCCCAGCATTTT
-	TRBV4-3	TRBJ2-2	-	CASSQDIRAGELFF	TGCGCCAGCAGCCAAGATATTCGCGCCGGGGAGCTGTTTTTT
-	TRBV6-6	TRBJ1-5	-	CASSPHSDSNQPQHF	TGTGCCAGCAGTCCTCACAGTGATAGCAATCAGCCCCAGCATTTT
-	TRBV7-2	TRBJ1-2	-	CASSLTLVSPGYTF	TGTGCCAGCAGTCTAACGCTTGTTAGTCCCGGCTACACCTTC
TRBD1	TRBV2	TRBJ1-6	-	CASSGRDRGDSPLHF	TGTGCCAGCAGTGGTCGGGACAGGGGGGATTCACCCCTCCACTTT
TRBD1	TRBV2	TRBJ1-4	-	CASRMDRGGEKLFF	TGTGCCAGCAGGATGGACAGGGGAGGTGAAAAACTGTTTTTT
TRBD1	TRBV4-1	TRBJ1-5	-	CASSPDRERQPQHF	TGCGCCAGCAGTCCGGACAGGGAGCGGCAGCCCCAGCATTTT
-	TRBV5-4	TRBJ1-1	-	CASSVDSANTEAFF	TGTGCCAGCAGCGTGGACAGTGCAAACACTGAAGCTTTCTTT
TRBD1	TRBV2	TRBJ1-2	-	CASSAGTVFHYGYTF	TGTGCCAGCAGTGCCGGGACAGTCTTCCACTATGGCTACACCTTC
TRBD2	TRBV7-9	TRBJ2-6	-	CASSTLGGAGANVLTF	TGTGCCAGCAGCACCCTCGGGGGGGCAGGGGCCAACGTCCTGACTTTC
TRBD1	TRBV11-3	TRBJ2-7	-	CASSSGQGSSYEQYF	TGTGCCAGCAGTTCCGGACAGGGAAGTTCCTACGAGCAGTACTTC
-	TRBV4-2	TRBJ1-2	-	CASSQGQGGYGYTF	TGTGCCAGCAGCCAAGGGCAGGGCGGCTATGGCTACACCTTC
TRBD1	TRBV15	TRBJ1-4	-	CATIQGEANEKLFF	TGTGCCACCATCCAGGGGGAAGCTAATGAAAAACTGTTTTTT
TRBD1	TRBV19	TRBJ1-2	-	CASSPTGAYGYTF	TGTGCCAGTAGTCCCACAGGGGCCTATGGCTACACCTTC
-	TRBV5-6	TRBJ1-5	-	CASSGFGDQPQHF	TGTGCCAGCAGCGGTTTTGGAGATCAGCCCCAGCATTTT
-	TRBV19	TRBJ2-2	once	CASRPGQNTGELFF	TGTGCCAGTAGGCCGGGACAGAACACCGGGGAGCTGTTTTTT
-	TRBV30	TRBJ1-4	-	CAWSRGQPNEKLFF	TGTGCCTGGAGTCGGGGACAACCCAATGAAAAACTGTTTTTT
-	TRBV3-1/TRBV3-2	TRBJ1-3	-	CASSHREFGNTIYF	TGTGCCAGCAGCCACAGGGAATTCGGAAACACCATATATTTT
TRBD1	TRBV6-2/TRBV6-3	TRBJ1-5	-	CASSYGGRGRNQPQHF	TGTGCCAGCAGTTACGGTGGCAGGGGGCGAAATCAGCCCCAGCATTTT
TRBD1	TRBV6-6	TRBJ2-6	-	CASSHRDRGSGANVLTF	TGTGCCAGCAGTCACCGGGACAGGGGCTCTGGGGCCAACGTCCTGACTTTC
-	TRBV7-9	TRBJ1-2	-	CASSRDSNGYTF	TGTGCCAGCAGCCGTGACAGTAATGGCTACACCTTC
-	TRBV30	TRBJ1-5	-	CAWSERNQPQHF	TGTGCCTGGAGTGAGCGGAATCAGCCCCAGCATTTT
-	TRBV7-9	TRBJ1-5	once	CASSLAGSNQPQHF	TGTGCCAGCAGCCTCGCGGGGAGCAATCAGCCCCAGCATTTT
TRBD2	TRBV10-3	TRBJ2-4	once	CAISNGLAGELAKNIQYF	TGTGCCATCAGTAACGGACTAGCGGGGGAACTAGCCAAAAACATTCAGTACTTC
-	TRBV19	TRBJ2-6	once	CASSIIQGLFGANVLTF	TGTGCCAGTAGTATTATTCAGGGTTTATTTGGGGCCAACGTCCTGACTTTC
-	TRBV5-1	TRBJ2-5	-	CASTLLTGPQETQYF	TGCGCCAGCACCCTTCTGACAGGCCCCCAAGAGACCCAGTACTTC
-	TRBV7-2	TRBJ2-2	few	CASSLQSGSTGELFF	TGTGCCAGCAGCTTACAGAGCGGATCCACCGGGGAGCTGTTTTTT
-	TRBV9	TRBJ2-1	-	CASSVAPTGHEQFF	TGTGCCAGCAGCGTAGCCCCAACAGGCCATGAGCAGTTCTTC
-	TRBV20-1	TRBJ1-5	-	CSASPRPTGTYSNQPQHF	TGCAGTGCTAGTCCCCGCCCAACCGGGACATATAGCAATCAGCCCCAGCATTTT
-	TRBV5-4	TRBJ2-5	-	CASSLDSQETQYF	TGTGCCAGCAGCTTGGACAGTCAAGAGACCCAGTACTTC
TRBD1	TRBV18	TRBJ1-4	-	CASSPPRDRAEKLFF	TGTGCCAGCTCACCACCGAGGGACAGGGCGGAAAAACTGTTTTTT
TRBD1	TRBV9	TRBJ1-5	-	CASSVDGDRAQPQHF	TGTGCCAGCAGCGTAGACGGGGACAGGGCGCAGCCCCAGCATTTT
-	TRBV7-8	TRBJ1-2	-	CASSPSTGYNGYTF	TGTGCCAGCAGCCCCAGCACAGGTTATAATGGCTACACCTTC
TRBD1	TRBV6-6	TRBJ1-1	-	CASSHTRGRVNTEAFF	TGTGCCAGCAGTCATACCAGGGGGCGGGTGAACACTGAAGCTTTCTTT
TRBD2	TRBV7-8	TRBJ2-5	once	CASSTLAGGQETQYF	TGTGCCAGCAGCACCCTAGCGGGGGGCCAAGAGACCCAGTACTTC
-	TRBV5-1	TRBJ1-1	once	CASSSSGMNTEAFF	TGCGCCAGCAGCTCTTCGGGGATGAACACTGAAGCTTTCTTT
TRBD1	TRBV7-9	TRBJ1-6	-	CASRLGTGAGSSPLHF	TGTGCCAGCAGACTAGGTACAGGGGCTGGAAGTTCACCCCTCCACTTT
-	TRBV3-1/TRBV3-2	TRBJ2-7	-	CASSIWGVEQYF	TGTGCCAGCAGTATTTGGGGGGTCGAGCAGTACTTC